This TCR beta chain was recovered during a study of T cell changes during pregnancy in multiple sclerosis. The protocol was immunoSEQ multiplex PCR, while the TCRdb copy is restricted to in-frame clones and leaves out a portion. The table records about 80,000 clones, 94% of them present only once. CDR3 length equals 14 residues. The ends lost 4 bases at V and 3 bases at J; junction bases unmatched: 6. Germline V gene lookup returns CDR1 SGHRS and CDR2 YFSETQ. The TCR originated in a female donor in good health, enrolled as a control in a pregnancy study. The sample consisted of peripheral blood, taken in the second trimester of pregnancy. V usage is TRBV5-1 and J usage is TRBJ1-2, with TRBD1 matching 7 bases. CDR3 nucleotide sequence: TGCGCCAGCAGCCGAACGGGGACAGACTATGGCTACACCTTC. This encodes CASSRTGTDYGYTF.